This TCR beta chain stems from a study of vaccination effects on CD4 cells after COVID-19. About this clone: Its specificity is not known.

Trimming took off 2 bases at V and 5 bases at J, with 10 bases between the two ends. Germline CDR1 is GTSNPN and CDR2 is SVGIG (reference sequence). This CDR3 spans 13 amino acids. In the ViraFEST assay, antigen-specific CD4+ clonotypes were identified by expansion after peptide-pool stimulation. It was after around 10 days of culture that CD4+ T cells were isolated. People in the vaccine group had not been infected with SARS-CoV-2 before, and their nucleocapsid antibodies were negative. This table comes from immunoSEQ multiplex PCR, and its TCRdb copy is limited to in-frame clones, with some not included. The sample comprises 55,000 to 75,000 clones, approximately 70% of which are singletons, and 4% rests with the top ten.

The sequence came from a human donor who received a COVID-19 vaccine. The rearrangement links TRBV30 to TRBJ1-5; unclear D gene. The starting material was CD4+ T cells from PBMCs cultured with HCoV-OC43 spike peptides, obtained before COVID-19 vaccination. Subset of the sample: HCoV-OC43 spike overlapping peptide pool stimulation. This chain's CDR3 is CAWSRADYQPQHF. CDR3 coding DNA: TGTGCCTGGAGTAGGGCTGATTATCAGCCCCAGCATTTT.